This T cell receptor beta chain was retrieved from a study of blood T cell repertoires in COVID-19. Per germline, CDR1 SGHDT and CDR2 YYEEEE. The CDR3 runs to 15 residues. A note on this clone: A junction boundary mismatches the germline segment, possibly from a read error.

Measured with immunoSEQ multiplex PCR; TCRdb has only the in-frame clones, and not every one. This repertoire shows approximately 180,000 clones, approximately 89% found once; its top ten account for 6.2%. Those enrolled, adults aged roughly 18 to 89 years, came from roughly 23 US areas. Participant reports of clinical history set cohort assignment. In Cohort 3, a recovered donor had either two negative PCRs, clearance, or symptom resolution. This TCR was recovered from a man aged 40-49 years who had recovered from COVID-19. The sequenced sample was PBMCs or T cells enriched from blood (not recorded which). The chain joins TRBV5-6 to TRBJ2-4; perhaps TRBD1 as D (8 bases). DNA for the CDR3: TGTGCCCGCAGGGGGCGGGGGTCGGCCAAAAACATTCAGTACTTC. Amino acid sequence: CARRGRGSAKNIQYF.